The 27 T cell receptor beta chains below come from one sample, sequenced in a study of blood T cells in healthy people across ages. A sample-barcoded 5' primer and a J-beta primer mix were used in a second PCR of about 6 to 11 cycles. Using its own MiXCR run on the 5' RACE reads, TCRdb lists one record per CDR3 protein. The table includes about 640,000 distinct CDR3 sequences, 58% detected once. Material for sequencing was blood. All receptors derive from a man aged 55 to 70 in good health.

The rearrangement uses TRBV5-1 and TRBJ2-5, with TRBD1 identical over 8 bases. Per germline, CDR1 SGHRS and CDR2 YFSETQ. The CDR3 has 16 amino acids. Trimming took 0 bases from V and 5 from J; bases not matched to a gene: 9. The chain's CDR3 is CASSLEPQGARETQYF. CDR3 DNA: TGCGCCAGCAGCTTGGAGCCGCAGGGGGCAAGGGAGACCCAGTACTTC.

This chain uses TRBV7-9 with TRBJ2-5, with 7 bases that match TRBD1. This CDR3 region has 16 residues. With V trimmed by 3 bases and J by 1 base, 8 bases remained unmatched. CDR1 is SEHNR and CDR2 is FQNEAQ in the germline V gene (reference sequence). CDR3 sequence reads: CASSLPGQDVQETQYF. The CDR3 region has the DNA TGTGCCAGCAGCTTGCCAGGACAGGACGTCCAAGAGACCCAGTACTTC.

This clonotype was seen more than once but under ten times. The V gene is TRBV29-1, the J gene TRBJ2-5; D is possibly TRBD2 (5 bases). Trimming took off 0 bases at V and 0 bases at J, with 17 bases between the two ends. The CDR3 has 17 amino acids. CDR1 is SQVTM, CDR2 ANQGSEA, per germline. The CDR3 bases are TGCAGCGTTGAAGATTGGATGGGAGAATTTAACCAAGAGACCCAGTACTTC. The encoded protein is CSVEDWMGEFNQETQYF.

This clonotype appeared a single time. CDR3 nucleotides: TGTGCCAGCAGCCCCACGCGGGGAACAACTAATGAAAAACTGTTTTTT. Protein: CASSPTRGTTNEKLFF. The chain couples TRBV7-9 to TRBJ1-4; no clear D. The V end lost 5 bases, the J end lost 0 bases, and 13 bases lay between the germline ends. The CDR3 totals 16 residues. Germline V CDR1 and CDR2: SEHNR, FQNEAQ (reference sequence).

V and J are TRBV28 and TRBJ2-3; D may be TRBD2 (10 bases). This CDR3 comprises 18 residues. Germline V gives CDR1 MDHEN, CDR2 SYDVKM. Trimming removed 6 bases at V and 2 bases at J, with 24 bases between. CDR3 bases: TGTGCCAGCAGGGGACAGGGAATAGCGGGGGGTATCACAGATACGCAGTATTTT. Protein: CASRGQGIAGGITDTQYF.

V gene TRBV29-1 combines with J gene TRBJ2-3; D perhaps matches TRBD2 (6 bases). Trimming removed 2 bases at V and 5 bases at J, with 14 bases between. Looked up from germline, CDR1 is SQVTM and CDR2 is ANQGSEA. The CDR3 is 14 residues long. CDR3 sequence (DNA): TGCAGCGTTGAAACTAGCCAAGTCGGAGATACGCAGTATTTT. As protein: CSVETSQVGDTQYF.

V usage is TRBV7-9 and J usage is TRBJ1-4, with 10 bases lining up with TRBD1. V shed 5 bases, J shed 6 bases, and the junction held 6 bases outside the gene matches. The CDR3 extends over 15 amino acids. Germline CDR1 is SEHNR and CDR2 is FQNEAQ (reference sequence). The CDR3 DNA is TGTGCCAGCAGCCACCGGACAGGGGGACATGAAAAACTGTTTTTT. This encodes CASSHRTGGHEKLFF.

The chain couples TRBV7-8 to TRBJ2-7; D not certain. The germline V gene has CDR1 SGHVS and CDR2 FQNEAQ. V shed 0 bases and J shed 3 bases, with 6 bases lying between them. The CDR3 is 13 residues long. CDR3 bases: TGTGCCAGCAGCTTAGCGATCAGCTACGAGCAGTACTTC. Protein sequence: CASSLAISYEQYF.

The CDR3, as DNA: TGTGCCAGCAGCCAACCAAACCTAGCGGGGGGAGAGACCCAGTACTTC. Protein sequence: CASSQPNLAGGETQYF. V gene TRBV4-2 combines with J gene TRBJ2-5; 11 nucleotides agree with TRBD2. J gave up 4 bases and V 2 bases, and 6 bases lay outside the gene matches. The CDR3 is 16 residues long. Germline V lookup: CDR1 LGHNA, CDR2 YNFKEQ.

This clonotype was seen only a few times. The rearrangement joins TRBV4-1 to TRBJ1-2; D gene unclear. The V and J ends lost 0 bases and 4 bases respectively, with 18 bases between them. Germline CDR1 is MGHRA and CDR2 is YSYEKL. CDR3 length equals 17 residues. CDR3 sequence: CASSQDLRAQWRYGYTF. The CDR3 nucleotides are TGCGCCAGCAGCCAAGATCTGCGGGCCCAGTGGCGCTATGGCTACACCTTC.

This clonotype was counted a few times. The rearrangement links TRBV29-1 to TRBJ2-7; TRBD2 aligns across 13 bases. The V and J ends lost 5 bases and 5 bases, in that order; junction bases with no gene match: 6. The CDR3 has 14 amino acids. Germline loops: CDR1 SQVTM, CDR2 ANQGSEA. The CDR3 protein is CSVSSTSGGNEQYF. Written as DNA, the CDR3 is TGCAGCGTTTCCTCGACTAGCGGGGGGAACGAGCAGTACTTC.

The chain has TRBV20-1 and TRBJ2-3, with 8 nucleotides matching TRBD2. Per germline, CDR1 DFQATT and CDR2 SNEGSKA (reference sequence). The J segment lost 2 bases and the V segment lost 7 bases, leaving 11 bases of the junction unmatched. The CDR3 has 15 amino acids. The CDR3 is CSVYEAGGYTDTQYF. CDR3 coding DNA: TGCAGTGTTTATGAGGCGGGGGGTTACACAGATACGCAGTATTTT.

V gene TRBV10-2 combines with J gene TRBJ1-4, with TRBD1 identical over 10 bases. The CDR3 has 13 amino acids. The V segment lost 8 bases and the J segment 7 bases; nucleotides outside the gene matches: 4. Germline V gives CDR1 WSHSY, CDR2 SAAADI. The CDR3 sequence is CASRTGGGEKLFF. The CDR3 bases are TGCGCCAGCCGGACAGGGGGTGGTGAAAAACTGTTTTTT.

This clonotype was seen a handful of times. J is TRBJ2-1 and V is TRBV15; 8 positions match TRBD2. Trimming cost V 5 bases and J 0 bases; bases outside gene matches: 6. In germline, CDR1 is LNHNV, CDR2 YYDKDF (reference sequence). The CDR3 covers 16 residues. DNA for the CDR3: TGTGCCACCAGCTCCGGCGGGAGGAGCTCCTACAATGAGCAGTTCTTC. Residues: CATSSGGRSSYNEQFF. The full variable domain, completed using reference TRBV15 and TRBJ2-1, is DAMVIQNPRYQVTQFGKPVTLSCSQTLNHNVMYWYQQKSSQAPKLLFHYYDKDFNNEADTPDNFQSRRPNTSFCFLDIRSPGLGDTAMYLCATSSGGRSSYNEQFFGPGTRLTVL.

This chain connects TRBV2 to TRBJ2-3, with 7 bases lining up with TRBD2. Germline values: CDR1 SNHLY, CDR2 FYNNEI. CDR3 length equals 13 residues. The V segment lost 5 bases and the J segment 9 bases; nucleotides outside the gene matches: 8. CDR3: CASSLLASTTQYF. CDR3 in DNA: TGTGCCAGCAGTCTACTAGCGAGCACGACGCAGTATTTT.

V is TRBV12-3 or TRBV12-4 and J is TRBJ1-2, with TRBD1 matching 7 bases. J lost 4 bases, V lost 2 bases, and 16 bases had no gene match. There are 18 residues in the CDR3. CDR3 sequence reads: CASSLSPLGGTGAYGYTF. DNA for the CDR3: TGTGCCAGCAGTTTATCGCCCTTGGGGGGTACAGGGGCCTATGGCTACACCTTC.

This chain connects TRBV28 to TRBJ1-2; TRBD1 matches at 10 bases. CDR3 length: 14 amino acids. The V and J ends lost 6 bases and 7 bases, in that order; junction bases with no gene match: 8. CDR1 is MDHEN, CDR2 SYDVKM, per germline. This CDR3 reads CASSLNRDRGGYTF. In DNA, the CDR3 is TGTGCCAGCAGCCTCAACCGGGACAGGGGTGGCTACACCTTC.

This clonotype appeared many times. The CDR3 sequence is CASSALGGGHYGYTF. CDR3 coding DNA: TGTGCCAGCAGCGCTCTGGGGGGCGGCCACTATGGCTACACCTTC. This chain uses TRBV11-2 with TRBJ1-2; D is perhaps TRBD1 (6 bases). Deletions cut 5 bases from V and 3 bases from J, with 16 bases between. CDR3 length equals 15 residues. Germline V gene lookup returns CDR1 SGHAT and CDR2 FQNNGV.

The rearrangement joins TRBV29-1 to TRBJ2-1, with 11 bases aligning to TRBD1. This CDR3 has 15 residues. The trim removed 6 bases at V and 5 bases at J, leaving 9 bases unmatched. Germline assignment: CDR1 SQVTM and CDR2 ANQGSEA. The CDR3 DNA reads TGCAGCGTGGGACAGGGGGGGCCTGGGGACAATGAGCAGTTCTTC. Translation: CSVGQGGPGDNEQFF.

This sequence joins TRBV28 and TRBJ1-2, with 11 bases identical to TRBD1. V shed 7 bases, J shed 9 bases, and the junction held 13 bases outside the gene matches. Germline V gene sequence: CDR1 MDHEN, CDR2 SYDVKM. The CDR3 extends over 15 amino acids. CDR3 in DNA: TGTGCCAGCACCCTCGGGGGACAGGGGGTTAGGAGCTACACCTTC. Residues: CASTLGGQGVRSYTF.

A single count supports this clonotype. The V and J genes are TRBV11-2 and TRBJ1-2, with TRBD1 as a possible D gene (5 bases). The ends were cut back, 5 bases at V and 8 bases at J, with 12 bases in the middle. CDR3 length: 12 amino acids. In germline, CDR1 is SGHAT, CDR2 FQNNGV. The CDR3: CASSPQGLGYTF. In DNA, the CDR3 is TGTGCCAGCAGCCCGCAGGGCCTGGGCTACACCTTC.

This clonotype came up a few times. The chain links TRBV6-2 or TRBV6-3 to TRBJ2-6; TRBD1 aligns across 8 bases. The CDR3 is 19 amino acids. With V trimmed by 2 bases and J by 0 bases, 9 bases remained unmatched. Looked up from germline, CDR1 is MNHEY and CDR2 is SVGEGT. This CDR3 is CASSYPRTGPISGANVLTF. CDR3 DNA sequence: TGTGCCAGCAGTTACCCACGGACAGGGCCGATCTCTGGGGCCAACGTCCTGACTTTC.

This clonotype was counted at least ten times. The rearrangement joins TRBV29-1 to TRBJ2-1; a possible D gene is TRBD2 (7 bases). In germline, CDR1 is SQVTM, CDR2 ANQGSEA. The CDR3 totals 13 residues. Deletions cut 8 bases from V and 5 bases from J, with 16 bases between. The CDR3 DNA sequence: TGCAGCTCCTCGAGGGGGGGGGACAATGAGCAGTTCTTC. It codes for CSSSRGGDNEQFF.

In its sample, this clonotype was seen a few times. The J gene is TRBJ1-1, the V gene TRBV7-2; TRBD1 is a possible D gene (5 bases). CDR1 is SGHTA and CDR2 is FQGNSA in the germline V gene. The CDR3 consists of 18 residues. Trimming cost V 4 bases and J 0 bases, with 21 bases left between them. CDR3 in amino acids: CASSSPRTPLDMNTEAFF. In DNA, the CDR3 is TGTGCCAGCAGCTCACCTAGGACACCTCTGGACATGAACACTGAAGCTTTCTTT.

The CDR3 reads CASRVGGANEQFF. The CDR3 DNA reads as TGTGCCAGCAGGGTCGGGGGGGCGAATGAGCAGTTCTTC. V is TRBV2 and J is TRBJ2-1; 8 bases map to TRBD2. J was trimmed by 7 bases and V by 6 bases; bases with no gene match: 5. The CDR3 is made up of 13 amino acids. Germline assignment: CDR1 SNHLY and CDR2 FYNNEI.

This clonotype has just a few counts. The rearrangement links TRBV5-1 to TRBJ2-5; 12 bases line up with TRBD1. After removal of 2 bases from V and 5 bases from J, the junction contained 4 bases not matched to a gene. CDR1 and CDR2 from the germline V gene are SGHRS and YFSETQ. The CDR3 has 15 residues. The CDR3 protein is CASSLGTGGLETQYF. CDR3 nucleotides: TGCGCCAGCAGCTTAGGGACAGGGGGCTTGGAGACCCAGTACTTC.

This clonotype was seen once. This chain links TRBV9 with TRBJ2-4; 10 nucleotides agree with TRBD2. Gene TRBJ2-5 matches the end of the DNA better, so the J call may be wrong. Germline V CDR1 and CDR2: SGDLS, YYNGEE. The CDR3 sequence is 16 residues long. The CDR3 region is CASSVNTAGGQETQYF. CDR3 DNA: TGTGCCAGCAGCGTAAATACAGCGGGGGGGCAAGAGACCCAGTACTTC.